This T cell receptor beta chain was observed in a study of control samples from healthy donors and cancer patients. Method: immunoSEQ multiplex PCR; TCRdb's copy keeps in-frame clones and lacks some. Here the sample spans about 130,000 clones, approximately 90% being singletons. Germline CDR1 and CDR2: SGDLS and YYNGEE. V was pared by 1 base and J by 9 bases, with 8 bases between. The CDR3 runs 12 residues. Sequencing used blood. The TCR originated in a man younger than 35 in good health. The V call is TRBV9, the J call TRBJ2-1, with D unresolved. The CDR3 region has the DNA TGTGCCAGCAGCGTAAGTTTCAGTGAGCAGTTCTTC. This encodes CASSVSFSEQFF.